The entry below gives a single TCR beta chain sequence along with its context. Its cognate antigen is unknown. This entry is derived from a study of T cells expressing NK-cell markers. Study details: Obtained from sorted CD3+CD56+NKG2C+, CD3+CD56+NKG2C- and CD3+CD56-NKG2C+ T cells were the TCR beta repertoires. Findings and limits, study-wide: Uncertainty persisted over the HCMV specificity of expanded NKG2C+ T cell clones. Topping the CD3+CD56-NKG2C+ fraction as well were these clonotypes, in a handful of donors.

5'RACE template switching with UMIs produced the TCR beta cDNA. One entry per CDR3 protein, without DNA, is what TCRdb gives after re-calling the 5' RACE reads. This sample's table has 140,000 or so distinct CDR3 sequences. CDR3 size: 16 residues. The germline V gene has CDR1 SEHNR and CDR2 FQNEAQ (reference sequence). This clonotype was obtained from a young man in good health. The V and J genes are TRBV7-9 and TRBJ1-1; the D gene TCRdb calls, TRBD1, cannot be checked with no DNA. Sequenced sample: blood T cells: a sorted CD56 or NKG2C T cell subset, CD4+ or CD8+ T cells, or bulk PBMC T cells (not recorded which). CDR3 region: CASSSRPGRLTTEAFF.